This is a list of T cell receptor beta chains from one sample in a study of radiotherapy plus CTLA-4 blockade in lung cancer. TCRdb keeps only in-frame clones here, not all; method: immunoSEQ multiplex PCR. The sample records over 95,000 clones, under 85% being singletons. The sequencing used peripheral blood, collected from a patient treated with radiotherapy plus ipilimumab. The receptors shown here come from a human donor with non-small cell lung cancer who had a partial response to radiotherapy plus ipilimumab. Some clones in this sample may be carry-over from other donors' samples. Both conserved end residues are part of each CDR3. The order of the fields is J gene, D gene, CDR3 length, clone size, V gene, CDR3 DNA, CDR3 protein. D genes are given only for firm matches. The size field is filled for only some rows; it gives once, few, many or a size class.

J: TRBJ1-4
D: -
length: 15
size: -
V: TRBV5-1
DNA: TGCGCCAGCAGCTTGCAGGACAGTCAAAGGGAAAAACTGTTTTTT
CDR3: CASSLQDSQREKLFF

J: TRBJ2-7
D: -
length: 14
size: -
V: TRBV11-2
DNA: TGTGCCAGCAGCTTACAGAGGAGAGCCTACGAGCAGTACTTC
CDR3: CASSLQRRAYEQYF

J: TRBJ2-1
D: TRBD2
length: 16
size: -
V: TRBV11-2
DNA: TGTGCCAGCAGGGCTCTAGCGGGGGGTACCTACAATGAGCAGTTCTTC
CDR3: CASRALAGGTYNEQFF

J: TRBJ1-2
D: -
length: 14
size: few
V: TRBV6-5
DNA: TGTGCCAGCAGGGGATCAGGGGTAAACTATGGCTACACCTTC
CDR3: CASRGSGVNYGYTF

J: TRBJ1-1
D: TRBD1
length: 13
size: -
V: TRBV29-1
DNA: TGCAGCGTTACAGGGGTATCGAACACTGAAGCTTTCTTT
CDR3: CSVTGVSNTEAFF

J: TRBJ1-3
D: -
length: 13
size: -
V: TRBV6-5
DNA: TGTGCCAGCAGTTCGACCCTCGGGGACACCATATATTTT
CDR3: CASSSTLGDTIYF

J: TRBJ1-6
D: -
length: 15
size: -
V: TRBV28
DNA: TGTGCCAGCGGACAGTTAGTCTCCTATAATTCACCCCTCCACTTT
CDR3: CASGQLVSYNSPLHF

J: TRBJ1-2
D: -
length: 13
size: once
V: TRBV27
DNA: TGTGCCAGCAGTTTAATGGGGGGGGGCGGCTACACCTTC
CDR3: CASSLMGGGGYTF

J: TRBJ2-3
D: -
length: 15
size: -
V: TRBV14
DNA: TGTGCCAGCAGCCAAGATGGACACCCTTTGAATACGCAGTATTTT
CDR3: CASSQDGHPLNTQYF

J: TRBJ1-2
D: -
length: 12
size: -
V: TRBV6-4
DNA: TGTGCCAGCAGTGACGACAGCTATGGCTACACCTTC
CDR3: CASSDDSYGYTF

J: TRBJ1-2
D: TRBD1
length: 14
size: few
V: TRBV4-2
DNA: TGTGCCAGCAGCCAAGTCAGGGGGTCCTATGGCTACACCTTC
CDR3: CASSQVRGSYGYTF

J: TRBJ1-3
D: TRBD1
length: 16
size: -
V: TRBV6-5
DNA: TGTGCCAGCAGTTACTCAGGACAGGGATCCGGAAACACCATATATTTT
CDR3: CASSYSGQGSGNTIYF

J: TRBJ2-3
D: -
length: 13
size: -
V: TRBV7-9
DNA: TGTGCCAGCAGCCCGGACTATGCAGATACGCAGTATTTT
CDR3: CASSPDYADTQYF

J: TRBJ2-7
D: -
length: 12
size: -
V: TRBV27
DNA: TGTGCCAGCAGTTCTCCCCCTAGCGAGCAGTACTTC
CDR3: CASSSPPSEQYF

J: TRBJ2-7
D: -
length: 15
size: -
V: TRBV28
DNA: TGTGCCAGCAGTTCCCCTAGATCTGGAGTCTACGAGCAGTACTTC
CDR3: CASSSPRSGVYEQYF

J: TRBJ1-4
D: TRBD1
length: 16
size: -
V: TRBV5-1
DNA: TGCGCCAGCAGCTTGGCCGTCGGCAGGGGGAGTGAAAAACTGTTTTTT
CDR3: CASSLAVGRGSEKLFF

J: TRBJ1-4
D: TRBD1
length: 17
size: -
V: TRBV5-1
DNA: TGCGCCAGCAGCTTGGCCCCGGGACAGGGGGCGAGGGAAAAACTGTTTTTT
CDR3: CASSLAPGQGAREKLFF

J: TRBJ1-4
D: -
length: 13
size: -
V: TRBV30
DNA: TGTGCCTGGAGTGGAGGAATTAATGAAAAACTGTTTTTT
CDR3: CAWSGGINEKLFF